These 26 T cell receptor beta chains came from one sample sequenced in a study of T cell changes during pregnancy in multiple sclerosis. The protocol was immunoSEQ multiplex PCR, while the TCRdb copy is restricted to in-frame clones and leaves out a portion. Among about 69,000 clones listed, around 92% were seen once. The source was peripheral blood, collected in the third trimester of pregnancy. These receptors came from a female donor in good health, enrolled as a control in a pregnancy study.

The chain combines TRBV9 with TRBJ1-1, with D maybe TRBD1 (6 bases). V lost 0 bases and J 2 bases, leaving 11 bases between the germline ends. CDR3 length: 15 residues. The germline CDR1 and CDR2 sequences are SGDLS and YYNGEE. The CDR3 DNA reads TGTGCCAGCAGCGTAGAGGGGGTGGAAAACACTGAAGCTTTCTTT. It translates to CASSVEGVENTEAFF.

The chain carries TRBV6-5 and TRBJ2-7, with 9 nucleotides matching TRBD1. This CDR3 spans 15 amino acids. V was pared by 7 bases and J by 6 bases, with 13 bases of the junction left unmatched. Germline CDR1 MNHEY, CDR2 SVGAGI. The CDR3 sequence: CASTSRTGVSGEQYF. CDR3 DNA: TGTGCCAGCACCTCCCGGACAGGGGTGTCGGGCGAGCAGTACTTC.

This chain uses TRBV11-3 with TRBJ2-1; 10 bases fit TRBD1. This CDR3 has 15 amino acids. Per germline, CDR1 SGHNT and CDR2 YENEEA. J was trimmed by 9 bases and V by 5 bases; bases with no gene match: 10. CDR3 nucleotide sequence: TGTGCCAGCAGCCCCCCTGGGACAGGGGATCGTGAGCAGTTCTTC. It specifies CASSPPGTGDREQFF.

The CDR3 bases are TGTGCCAGCTTGCCGGGGGGGCCAAACAATGAGCAGTTCTTC. Translated, it gives CASLPGGPNNEQFF. V gene TRBV27 combines with J gene TRBJ2-1; TRBD2 agrees at 8 bases. The CDR3 loop spans 14 amino acids. Trimming at V came to 8 bases and at J to 5 bases, leaving 8 bases not matched to a gene. Germline V gives CDR1 MNHEY, CDR2 SMNVEV (reference sequence).

This clone was seen a single time. J is TRBJ2-3 and V is TRBV10-3; 7 positions agree with TRBD2. Trimming removed 1 base from V and 4 bases from J; junction bases left unmatched: 2. The CDR3 length is 14 residues. Looked up from germline, CDR1 is ENHRY and CDR2 is SYGVKD. The CDR3 region is CAISEYRGADTQYF. The CDR3 nucleotides are TGTGCCATCAGTGAGTACCGGGGGGCAGATACGCAGTATTTT.

This chain joins TRBV7-2 and TRBJ2-5, with TRBD2 identical over 12 bases. Per the germline V gene, CDR1 is SGHTA and CDR2 is FQGNSA. Unmatched junction bases numbered 12, after V lost 0 bases and J lost 7 bases. The CDR3 totals 18 residues. DNA of the CDR3: TGTGCCAGCAGCTTAGCGGGCTCCCTAGCGGGGGGGTTAGGGACCCAGTACTTC. It specifies CASSLAGSLAGGLGTQYF.

V usage is TRBV29-1 and J usage is TRBJ1-2, with D perhaps TRBD1 (5 bases). V lost 7 bases to trimming and J lost 6 bases, with 12 bases between them. CDR1 and CDR2 (germline): SQVTM, ANQGSEA. This CDR3 is 11 amino acids long. CDR3 sequence: CSAAWGDGYTF. The CDR3 DNA reads as TGCAGCGCCGCTTGGGGGGATGGCTACACCTTC. The full variable domain, with the rest looked up from reference TRBV29-1 and TRBJ1-2, is SAVISQKPSRDICQRGTSLTIQCQVDSQVTMMFWYRQQPGQSLTLIATANQGSEATYESGFVIDKFPISRPNLTFSTLTVSNMSPEDSSIYLCSAAWGDGYTFGSGTRLTVV.

The chain recombines TRBV6-1 with TRBJ2-7; D is ambiguous. Per germline, CDR1 MNHNS and CDR2 SASEGT. CDR3 length equals 15 residues. Trimming stripped 10 bases from V and 2 bases from J, with 21 bases between. As DNA, the CDR3 is TGTGCCATTACGTCTATGGTAGAACCACCCTACGAGCAGTACTTC. As protein: CAITSMVEPPYEQYF.

The rearrangement joins TRBV18 to TRBJ2-7, with a tentative D call TRBD2 (5 bases). Deletions cut 0 bases from V and 6 bases from J, with 18 bases between. Germline CDR1 KGHSH, CDR2 LQKENI. The CDR3 is made up of 16 amino acids. The CDR3 sequence is CASSPPLLGSGGEQYF. CDR3 bases: TGTGCCAGCTCACCACCTCTATTAGGTTCTGGAGGCGAGCAGTACTTC.

The V and J genes are TRBV6-4 and TRBJ2-3; TRBD1 agrees at 7 bases. The V and J ends lost 6 bases and 2 bases, in that order; junction bases with no gene match: 11. The CDR3 covers 16 residues. In germline, CDR1 is MRHNA, CDR2 SNTAGT. CDR3 protein: CASSHRAQGDTDTQYF. CDR3 sequence (DNA): TGTGCCAGCAGCCACCGGGCCCAGGGGGACACAGATACGCAGTATTTT.

The chain is built from TRBV4-3 and TRBJ2-7, with 8 nucleotides matching TRBD2. V shed 1 base, J shed 3 bases, and the junction held 20 bases outside the gene matches. The germline V gene encodes CDR1 LGHNA and CDR2 YSLEER. The CDR3 is made up of 20 amino acids. CDR3 loop: CASSQVLPGLVLSSVYEQYF. As DNA, the CDR3 is TGCGCCAGCAGCCAAGTACTCCCGGGACTAGTATTAAGTAGCGTCTACGAGCAGTACTTC.

This clone occurred once. The chain couples TRBV10-3 to TRBJ2-1; 13 nucleotides agree with TRBD2. The CDR3 runs 16 residues. J gave up 2 bases and V 6 bases, and 4 bases lay outside the gene matches. From germline, CDR1 is ENHRY and CDR2 SYGVKD. This CDR3 is CAIRGTSGEAYNEQFF. As DNA, the CDR3 is TGTGCCATCAGGGGGACTAGCGGGGAGGCCTACAATGAGCAGTTCTTC.

Here the CDR3 reads CASSPPSLTGELFF. CDR3 DNA: TGTGCCAGCAGCCCACCTAGCCTTACCGGGGAGCTGTTTTTT. The V call is TRBV5-4, the J call TRBJ2-2; D is perhaps TRBD2 (5 bases). Germline assignment: CDR1 SGHNT and CDR2 YYREEE (reference sequence). Between the trimmed V and J ends, which lost 4 bases and 5 bases, there was a span of 12 bases. This CDR3 is 14 amino acids long.

The chain carries TRBV10-1 and TRBJ1-3, with 8 bases that match TRBD1. With V trimmed by 2 bases and J by 3 bases, 3 bases remained unmatched. Germline-derived CDR1 and CDR2 are WNHNN and SYGVQD (reference sequence). The CDR3 runs to 15 residues. CDR3 nucleotides: TGCGCCAGCAGTGAGCCGACAGGGGTTGGAAACACCATATATTTT. This gives the protein CASSEPTGVGNTIYF.

The chain uses TRBV2 and TRBJ2-7; maybe TRBD2 (5 bases). The CDR3 has 14 amino acids. The ends were cut back, 4 bases at V and 6 bases at J, with 16 bases in the middle. Per germline, CDR1 SNHLY and CDR2 FYNNEI. In DNA, the CDR3 is TGTGCCAGCAGTGTACAGCCCCCCCGGGGCGAGCAGTACTTC. Its translation: CASSVQPPRGEQYF.

The chain combines TRBV7-8 with TRBJ2-5, with 9 positions matching TRBD2. Trimming took 5 bases from V and 2 from J; bases not matched to a gene: 6. The CDR3 runs 15 residues. Germline loops: CDR1 SGHVS, CDR2 FQNEAQ. Written as DNA, the CDR3 is TGTGCCAGCAGCCCTAGCGGGGCGATACAAGAGACCCAGTACTTC. It encodes CASSPSGAIQETQYF.

The rearrangement uses TRBV19 and TRBJ1-6; D may be TRBD1 (5 bases). The CDR3 runs 13 residues. Germline V gene sequence: CDR1 LNHDA, CDR2 SQIVND (reference sequence). V was clipped by 5 bases and J by 14 bases, with 16 bases between them. DNA of the CDR3: TGTGCCAGTAGTGACTCGTCACAGGTGACCCTCCACTTT. It yields the protein CASSDSSQVTLHF.

This clone has only one observation. CDR3 DNA sequence: TGTGCCAGCAGTGGTACGGCCTACGAGCAGTACTTC. Translated: CASSGTAYEQYF. This chain connects TRBV6-1 to TRBJ2-7; D is unresolved. The CDR3 totals 12 residues. Trimming left V 4 bases short and J 2 bases short, with 6 bases between. In germline, CDR1 is MNHNS, CDR2 SASEGT.

The V gene is TRBV19, the J gene TRBJ2-5; the match to TRBD2 covers 12 bases. V was pared by 1 base and J by 1 base, with 4 bases of the junction left unmatched. Germline loops: CDR1 LNHDA, CDR2 SQIVND (reference sequence). This CDR3 is 17 amino acids long. CDR3 bases: TGTGCCAGTAGTATAGGGGGGACTAGCGGGCTCCAAGAGACCCAGTACTTC. Its translation is CASSIGGTSGLQETQYF. The full variable domain, completed using reference TRBV19 and TRBJ2-5, is DGGITQSPKYLFRKEGQNVTLSCEQNLNHDAMYWYRQDPGQGLRLIYYSQIVNDFQKGDIAEGYSVSREKKESFPLTVTSAQKNPTAFYLCASSIGGTSGLQETQYFGPGTRLLVL.

This sequence joins TRBV11-3 and TRBJ2-3, with 10 nucleotides matching TRBD1. Trimming removed 4 bases from V and 3 bases from J; junction bases left unmatched: 4. CDR1 is SGHNT, CDR2 YENEEA, per germline. The CDR3 is made up of 15 amino acids. This chain's CDR3 is CASSWTGGRTDTQYF. In DNA, the CDR3 is TGTGCCAGCAGCTGGACAGGGGGAAGGACAGATACGCAGTATTTT.

The chain combines TRBV2 with TRBJ2-5; the D gene is possibly TRBD2 (5 bases). This CDR3 comprises 13 residues. Germline V gene lookup returns CDR1 SNHLY and CDR2 FYNNEI. Trimming took 7 bases from V and 5 from J, leaving 14 bases between them. CDR3 bases: TGTGCCAGCAACGGACTGTCGGGTGAGACCCAGTACTTC. Translation: CASNGLSGETQYF.

The gene calls are TRBV29-1 and TRBJ2-1; 9 nucleotides align to TRBD1. CDR1 is SQVTM, CDR2 ANQGSEA, per germline. The J segment lost 6 bases and the V segment lost 7 bases, leaving 7 bases of the junction unmatched. The CDR3 is made up of 13 amino acids. This chain's CDR3 is CSAYRDRANEQFF. The DNA of the CDR3 is TGCAGCGCATACCGGGACAGGGCCAATGAGCAGTTCTTC.

The chain has TRBV5-1 and TRBJ1-2, with unresolved D. Germline CDR1 and CDR2: SGHRS and YFSETQ. CDR3 length: 14 amino acids. Trimming pared 5 bases from V and 8 bases from J, leaving 19 bases between. The CDR3, as DNA: TGCGCCAGCAGACTAACACCATCGACGTCGGGCTACACCTTC. This sequence encodes CASRLTPSTSGYTF.

The chain couples TRBV19 to TRBJ2-7; 9 nucleotides line up with TRBD1. The CDR3 length is 13 residues. J gave up 1 base and V 6 bases, and 1 base lay outside the gene matches. Germline lookup yields CDR1 LNHDA and CDR2 SQIVND (reference sequence). Here the CDR3 DNA reads TGTGCCAGTAGAGGGACAGGGTCCTACGAGCAGTACTTC. Translation: CASRGTGSYEQYF.

V gene TRBV27 combines with J gene TRBJ2-7; maybe TRBD1 (6 bases). Germline-derived CDR1 and CDR2 are MNHEY and SMNVEV (reference sequence). CDR3 size: 13 residues. Trimming left V 3 bases short and J 6 bases short, with 12 bases between. CDR3 sequence: CASSLGAPSEQYF. CDR3 bases: TGTGCCAGCAGTTTGGGGGCTCCGAGCGAGCAGTACTTC.

This chain links TRBV27 with TRBJ1-2; TRBD1 matches 7 bases. CDR3 length: 14 residues. Per the germline V gene, CDR1 is MNHEY and CDR2 is SMNVEV (reference sequence). The J segment lost 4 bases and the V segment lost 8 bases, leaving 10 bases of the junction unmatched. This chain's CDR3 is CASRPGGLLYGYTF. The CDR3 DNA reads TGTGCCAGCCGTCCAGGGGGGCTCCTCTATGGCTACACCTTC.